This entry concerns a single T cell receptor beta chain. Time point denoted: after dendritic cell vaccination, including at tumor progression/relapse. PBMC were collected before vaccination, two weeks after the third vaccination, and at progression. In germline, CDR1 is SGHTA, CDR2 FQGNSA. CDR3 length: 15 residues. Trimming took off 1 base at V and 5 bases at J, with 14 bases between the two ends. The data are from a study of glioma-infiltrating T cells after dendritic cell vaccination. At the level of the study: Dendritic cell vaccine was injected intradermally three times, biweekly.

Input was roughly 2.2 ug genomic DNA, or all available if less. Amplification used 60 V beta primers and 13 J beta primers. Generated by immunoSEQ multiplex PCR, the TCRdb table keeps only in-frame clones and is missing some. The sample consists of 20,000 to 30,000 clones, under 90% of them appearing once. The chain is built from TRBV7-2 and TRBJ1-2; no clear D gene. The sample was blood, taken after dendritic cell vaccination. The receptor was derived from a human donor with glioblastoma. CDR3 region: CASSLVQAVKYGYTF. CDR3 nucleotide sequence: TGTGCCAGCAGCTTAGTTCAGGCCGTTAAGTATGGCTACACCTTC. Filled out from reference TRBV7-2 and TRBJ1-2, the complete variable domain reads GAGVSQSPSNKVTEKGKDVELRCDPISGHTALYWYRQSLGQGLEFLIYFQGNSAPDKSGLPSDRFSAERTGGSVSTLTIQRTQQEDSAVYLCASSLVQAVKYGYTFGSGTRLTVV.